This TCR beta chain was recovered during a study of control samples from healthy donors and cancer patients. This table comes from immunoSEQ multiplex PCR, and its TCRdb copy is limited to in-frame clones, with some not included. The sample carries about 120,000 clones, 88% recorded once. V gave up 3 bases and J gave up 0 bases; unmatched junction bases: 8. CDR3 length: 16 residues. CDR1 and CDR2 (germline): GTSNPN, SVGIG (reference sequence). This clone turned up a few times. The sequenced sample was blood. The chain couples TRBV30 to TRBJ1-3; 7 nucleotides agree with TRBD1. The source of this sequence is a man in his forties in good health. This chain's CDR3 is CAWSLTGIGSGNTIYF. CDR3 sequence (DNA): TGTGCCTGGAGCTTGACAGGGATCGGCTCTGGAAACACCATATATTTT.